Listed below are T cell receptor beta chains from one sample, sequenced in a study of coeliac disease. TCRdb's copy holds only in-frame clones and misses some; the assay was immunoSEQ multiplex PCR. This table has approximately 3,500 clones, approximately 71% appearing once. The sample taken for sequencing was lymphocytes from the gut lamina propria. These receptors were taken from a man older than 75 without celiac disease. Each CDR3 is given with its conserved first and last residue. Each record gives: CDR3 length, J gene, D gene, clone size, V gene, CDR3 DNA, CDR3 protein. A D gene is named only where the DNA matches it firmly. Not every row has a clone size; where given, it reads once, few, many or a size class.

15,TRBJ2-2,NA,NA,TRBV6-5,TGTGCCAGCAGTTACGACAACGCGAACACCGGGGAGCTGTTTTTT,CASSYDNANTGELFF
15,TRBJ2-1,TRBD2,once,TRBV7-7,TGTGCCAGCAGCGCATCCGGGACTAGCGGGATTGAGCAGTTCTTC,CASSASGTSGIEQFF
15,TRBJ2-5,TRBD2,once,TRBV7-2,TGTGCCAGCAGCTTAGAGGCTAGCGGGGGGAGGGCCCAGTACTTC,CASSLEASGGRAQYF
14,TRBJ1-1,NA,NA,TRBV27,TGTGCCAGCAGTCTCCTAACTTCGGACAGTCGAGCTTTCTTT,CASSLLTSDSRAFF
11,TRBJ1-2,NA,NA,TRBV6-1,TGTGCCAGCAGTGCTAAGAATGGCTACACCTTC,CASSAKNGYTF
16,TRBJ1-2,TRBD1,NA,TRBV18,TGTGCCAGCTCAACGACACCGGGACAGGGAGAGGTTGGCTACACCTTC,CASSTTPGQGEVGYTF
17,TRBJ1-5,TRBD1,NA,TRBV6-4,TGTGCCAGCAGTGACATTGGACAGGGGAGTAGCAATCAGCCCCAGCATTTT,CASSDIGQGSSNQPQHF
15,TRBJ1-1,TRBD1,few,TRBV11-3,TGTGCCAGCAGCTTAGGGACAGGTCTTAACACTGAAGCTTTCTTT,CASSLGTGLNTEAFF
13,TRBJ1-2,NA,NA,TRBV19,TGTGCCAGTAGTCGACAGACGGGCTATGGCTACACCTTC,CASSRQTGYGYTF
15,TRBJ2-3,TRBD2,NA,TRBV5-1,TGCGCCAGCAGCATAGGGACTAGCGGCACAGATACGCAGTATTTT,CASSIGTSGTDTQYF
16,TRBJ2-1,NA,few,TRBV2,TGTGCCAGCAGTGTAGGGGGGGGCATCTCCTACAATGAGCAGTTCTTC,CASSVGGGISYNEQFF
15,TRBJ1-5,NA,NA,TRBV9,TGTGCCAGCAGCGTAGGGCAGGGTTTCAATCAGCCCCAGCATTTT,CASSVGQGFNQPQHF
15,TRBJ2-6,NA,NA,TRBV19,TGTGCCAGTAGTAATCGGGGAGGTGGGGCCAACGTCCTGACTTTC,CASSNRGGGANVLTF
15,TRBJ1-5,TRBD1,NA,TRBV5-1,TGCGCCAGCAGCTTGGGCCAGGGGGCAAATCAGCCCCAGCATTTT,CASSLGQGANQPQHF
16,TRBJ2-2,TRBD1,NA,TRBV5-1,TGCGCCAGCAGCCAACTCGCGGGACAGGGGGGCGGGGAGCTGTTTTTT,CASSQLAGQGGGELFF
15,TRBJ2-1,TRBD2,NA,TRBV27,TGTGCCAGCAGTACCTTAGCGGGCTCCTACAATGAGCAGTTCTTC,CASSTLAGSYNEQFF
15,TRBJ2-7,TRBD2,few,TRBV5-4,TGTGCCAGCAGCTCTAGCGGGAGCAGTCTCGAAGAGCAGTACTTC,CASSSSGSSLEEQYF
14,TRBJ1-2,NA,NA,TRBV7-9,TGTGCCAGCAGCTTAAACAGTTTGGGCTTTGGCTACACCTTC,CASSLNSLGFGYTF
15,TRBJ2-1,NA,NA,TRBV11-2,TGTGCCAGCAGCTTAGATCTCTCTCAGAACAATGAGCAGTTCTTC,CASSLDLSQNNEQFF
15,TRBJ2-2,TRBD2,NA,TRBV7-3,TGTGCCAGCACCACGGGACTAGCGGACACCGGGGAGCTGTTTTTT,CASTTGLADTGELFF
12,TRBJ2-2,NA,NA,TRBV2,TGTGCCAGCAGTGGAGACACCGGGGAGCTGTTTTTT,CASSGDTGELFF
14,TRBJ1-5,NA,once,TRBV6-1,TGTGCCAGCAGTGAACAGGATGGCAATCAGCCCCAGCATTTT,CASSEQDGNQPQHF
13,TRBJ1-2,NA,NA,TRBV11-2,TGTGCCAGCAGCTTAGGGCCGAACTATGGCTACACCTTC,CASSLGPNYGYTF
13,TRBJ2-5,TRBD2,NA,TRBV15,TGTGCCACCAGCAGTCTAGCGGTAGAGACCCAGTACTTC,CATSSLAVETQYF
16,TRBJ2-5,TRBD2,NA,TRBV2,TGTGCCAGCAGGCCTACTAGCGGGCCGTACCAAGAGACCCAGTACTTC,CASRPTSGPYQETQYF
13,TRBJ1-5,TRBD1,NA,TRBV7-3,TGTGCCAGCAGCTGGGACAGGAATCAGCCCCAGCATTTT,CASSWDRNQPQHF
13,TRBJ2-2,NA,NA,TRBV30,TGTGCCTGGAGTGCCCAGTGGCCCGGGGAGCTGTTTTTT,CAWSAQWPGELFF
15,TRBJ2-7,NA,NA,TRBV10-2,TGCGCCAGCAGACAGGGACAAGGGATCTCCTACGAGCAGTACTTC,CASRQGQGISYEQYF
13,TRBJ1-5,TRBD1,NA,TRBV28,TGTGCCAGCAACGCAGGGGGCACTCAGCCCCAGCATTTT,CASNAGGTQPQHF
13,TRBJ2-3,NA,NA,TRBV5-1,TGCGCCAGCAGCTCTCAAGCGGGAGATACGCAGTATTTT,CASSSQAGDTQYF
15,TRBJ2-4,NA,NA,TRBV5-1,TGCGCCAGCAGCGGAGACACAGGGTCCCAAAACATTCAGTACTTC,CASSGDTGSQNIQYF
16,TRBJ2-6,NA,NA,TRBV11-3,TGTGCCAGCATGAGCAGAAACTACTCTGGGGCCAACGTCCTGACTTTC,CASMSRNYSGANVLTF
14,TRBJ2-3,TRBD2,few,TRBV2,TGTGCCAGCAGACCGGGACTAGCGGGAGATACGCAGTATTTT,CASRPGLAGDTQYF
14,TRBJ2-1,TRBD2,few,TRBV7-9,TGTGCCAGCAGCTTAGGACTAGCGGATAATGAGCAGTTCTTC,CASSLGLADNEQFF
13,TRBJ1-5,TRBD1,NA,TRBV10-3,TGTGCCATCGGGACAGGCGATAATCAGCCCCAGCATTTT,CAIGTGDNQPQHF
13,TRBJ2-7,TRBD1,NA,TRBV25-1,TGTGCCAGCAGTGGGACAGGGACCTACGAGCAGTACTTC,CASSGTGTYEQYF
15,TRBJ1-3,NA,NA,TRBV9,TGTGCCAGCAGCGCAGACACTAGCTCTGGAAACACCATATATTTT,CASSADTSSGNTIYF